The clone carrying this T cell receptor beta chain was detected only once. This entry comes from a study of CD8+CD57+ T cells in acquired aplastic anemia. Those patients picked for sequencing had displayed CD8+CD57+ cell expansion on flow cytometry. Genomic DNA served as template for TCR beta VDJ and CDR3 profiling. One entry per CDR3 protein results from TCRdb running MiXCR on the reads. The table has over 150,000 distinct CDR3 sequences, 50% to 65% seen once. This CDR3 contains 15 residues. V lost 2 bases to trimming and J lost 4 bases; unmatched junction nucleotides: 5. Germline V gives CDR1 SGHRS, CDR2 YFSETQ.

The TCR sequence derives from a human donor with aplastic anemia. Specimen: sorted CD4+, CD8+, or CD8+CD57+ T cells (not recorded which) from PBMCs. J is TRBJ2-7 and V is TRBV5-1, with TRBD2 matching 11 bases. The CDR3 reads CASSLGASGRYEQYF. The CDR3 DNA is TGCGCCAGCAGCTTAGGGGCTAGCGGGAGGTACGAGCAGTACTTC.